The entry below gives a single T cell receptor (beta chain) sequence along with its context. As yet, its antigen is unknown. This sample stems from a study of cytomegalovirus exposure and HLA in healthy donors. PCR employed 60 Vbeta and 13 Jbeta primers. Per the study methods: Among the unique TCR beta chains that a later analysis counted, about 84 million in all, some 10 million were shared. Profiled with immunoSEQ multiplex PCR; TCRdb holds only in-frame clones, not every one. That table supplies the V and J calls and clone size; D and trimming were determined from the DNA. The table includes 150,000 to 200,000 clones, 82% detected once. Study-wide findings and caveats: Most TCR sequences were rare, but some public TCRs occurred in many donors. The majority of CMV-associated TCR beta chains were reported as apparently HLA-restricted in a later analysis.

Sequenced material: PBMCs. This sequence was found in a woman younger than 35 in good health and CMV-seronegative.

DNA of the CDR3: TGTGCCTGGATCGCAGGAAACACTGAAGCTTTCTTT. Translation: CAWIAGNTEAFF. V is TRBV30 and J is TRBJ1-1; D uncertain. Germline lookup yields CDR1 GTSNPN and CDR2 SVGIG (reference sequence). The CDR3 sequence is 12 residues long. Trimming left V 4 bases short and J 2 bases short, with 8 bases between. The full variable domain, in which reference TRBV30 and TRBJ1-1 provide the parts outside the CDR3, is SQTIHQWPATLVQPVGSPLSLECTVEGTSNPNLYWYRQAAGRGLQLLFYSVGIGQISSEVPQNLSASRPQDRQFILSSKKLLLSDSGFYLCAWIAGNTEAFFGQGTRLTVV.